Below, 30 T cell receptor beta chains from the same sample are listed, as sequenced in a study of T cells in Graves' hyperthyroidism and ophthalmopathy. Template material for amplifying TCR beta CDR3 regions consisted of RNA transcripts. A set of HTBI primers served as the primers for a first-round RT-PCR of the TCR CDR3. Via MiXCR, TCRdb re-called the multiplex PCR reads, giving one row per CDR3 protein. This sample has about 530,000 distinct CDR3 sequences, with about a sixth found just once. The sample taken for sequencing was blood. The receptors derive from a woman under 30 with Graves' ophthalmopathy.

J is TRBJ1-2 and V is TRBV20-1, with 7 positions matching TRBD1. CDR3 length: 16 residues. V gave up 3 bases and J gave up 0 bases; unmatched junction bases: 10. The V gene's germline CDR1 is DFQATT and CDR2 SNEGSKA (reference sequence). This CDR3 reads CSARNRDRQTNYGYTF. In nucleotides, the CDR3 is TGCAGTGCTAGGAACCGGGACAGACAAACTAACTATGGCTACACCTTC.

The chain combines TRBV7-2 with TRBJ2-3, with D perhaps TRBD1 (6 bases). The ends were cut back, 7 bases at V and 1 base at J, with 18 bases in the middle. This CDR3 has 16 amino acids. Germline lookup yields CDR1 SGHTA and CDR2 FQGNSA. CDR3 region: CASTSRGGVGTDTQYF. The CDR3 nucleotides are TGTGCCAGCACTTCACGAGGGGGTGTTGGCACAGATACGCAGTATTTT.

The sample holds many counts of this clonotype. The rearrangement links TRBV29-1 to TRBJ2-5, with D possibly TRBD1 on 5 matching bases. Germline loops: CDR1 SQVTM, CDR2 ANQGSEA. Between the trimmed V and J ends, which lost 7 bases and 3 bases, there was a span of 12 bases. The CDR3 has 12 residues. CDR3 sequence: CSAAGWEETQYF. CDR3 DNA: TGCAGCGCCGCAGGGTGGGAAGAGACCCAGTACTTC.

This clonotype was seen a few times. The chain joins TRBV20-1 to TRBJ1-2, with D unclear. This CDR3 is 14 amino acids long. CDR1 DFQATT and CDR2 SNEGSKA come from the germline V gene (reference sequence). V was trimmed by 6 bases and J by 2 bases, leaving 16 bases between them. The DNA of the CDR3 is TGCAGTGCCCAGATGAAGGGAGTCAACTATGGCTACACCTTC. This encodes CSAQMKGVNYGYTF.

In this sample, this clonotype turned up a few times. The chain has TRBV5-1 and TRBJ1-6, with TRBD1 matching 7 bases. The CDR3 has 15 amino acids. V trimming: 4 bases; J trimming: 5 bases; junction bases outside the gene matches: 6. Germline V CDR1 and CDR2: SGHRS, YFSETQ. The CDR3 region has the DNA TGCGCCAGCAGCATCGGGACAGACCATAATTCACCCCTCCACTTT. Translated: CASSIGTDHNSPLHF.

This clonotype has more than one count but fewer than ten. The chain combines TRBV12-5 with TRBJ1-6; D not certain. V lost 0 bases and J 1 base, leaving 16 bases between the germline ends. Germline CDR1 is LGHNT and CDR2 is FRNRAP. This CDR3 is built from 19 residues. The CDR3 here is CASGLVFLYWDSYNSPLHF. The CDR3 nucleotides read TGTGCTAGTGGTTTGGTCTTCCTTTACTGGGATTCCTATAATTCACCCCTCCACTTT.

The J gene is TRBJ2-3, the V gene TRBV19, with a tentative D call TRBD2 (5 bases). Germline CDR1 is LNHDA and CDR2 is SQIVND (reference sequence). V lost 4 bases to trimming and J lost 4 bases, with 15 bases between them. CDR3 length equals 15 residues. Here the CDR3 DNA reads TGTGCCAGTAGTACCCTACTAGAGAGGTCAGATACGCAGTATTTT. Translation gives CASSTLLERSDTQYF.

In its sample, this clonotype was seen many times. The chain is built from TRBV10-3 and TRBJ2-7; the match to TRBD1 covers 7 bases. Germline values: CDR1 ENHRY, CDR2 SYGVKD. The ends lost 0 bases at V and 3 bases at J; junction bases unmatched: 5. The CDR3 totals 15 residues. This CDR3 reads CAISESPGQLYEQYF. The DNA of the CDR3 is TGTGCCATCAGTGAGTCCCCGGGACAGCTCTACGAGCAGTACTTC.

This clonotype was seen a few times. V usage is TRBV6-1 and J usage is TRBJ2-7; 7 bases map to TRBD2. The CDR3 has 15 residues. The V segment lost 6 bases and the J segment 2 bases; nucleotides outside the gene matches: 10. Per the germline V gene, CDR1 is MNHNS and CDR2 is SASEGT. The CDR3 DNA reads TGTGCCAGCAGCTCCCCCTTCGGGGGGACCTACGAGCAGTACTTC. It translates to CASSSPFGGTYEQYF.

The chain uses TRBV15 and TRBJ2-7, with D possibly being TRBD1 or TRBD2 (5 bases each). Per the germline V gene, CDR1 is LNHNV and CDR2 is YYDKDF (reference sequence). Trimming cost V 5 bases and J 3 bases, with 11 bases left between them. The CDR3 consists of 13 residues. CDR3 bases: TGTGCCACCAGCCGGGACGGAGACTACGAGCAGTACTTC. Protein: CATSRDGDYEQYF.

This clonotype was recorded a few times. A much larger clonotype is one base distant, so this may be a read error. The rearrangement joins TRBV3-1 to TRBJ2-3; D perhaps matches TRBD1 (5 bases). Germline-derived CDR1 and CDR2 are LGHDT and YNNKEL (reference sequence). This CDR3 has 12 amino acids. CDR3 in amino acids: CASSHEGDTQCF. CDR3 nucleotides: TGTGCCAGCAGCCATGAAGGGGATACGCAGTGTTTT.

This clonotype was counted at least ten times. The chain couples TRBV6-6 to TRBJ1-1; 9 positions agree with TRBD1. The CDR3 covers 14 residues. The V segment lost 0 bases and the J segment 6 bases; nucleotides outside the gene matches: 2. The germline V gene encodes CDR1 MNHNY and CDR2 SVGAGI (reference sequence). The CDR3 region is CASSYSTGGAEAFF. The CDR3 region has the DNA TGTGCCAGCAGTTACTCGACAGGGGGGGCTGAAGCTTTCTTT.

This clonotype was found a few times. V usage is TRBV18 and J usage is TRBJ2-7, with 9 bases matching TRBD1. Unmatched junction bases numbered 8, after V lost 3 bases and J lost 2 bases. This CDR3 contains 16 residues. CDR1 is KGHSH and CDR2 is LQKENI in the germline V gene. Here the CDR3 reads CASSPRGTGTTYEQYF. DNA of the CDR3: TGTGCCAGCTCACCGCGTGGGACAGGGACAACCTACGAGCAGTACTTC.

In its sample, this clonotype was seen many times. The chain couples TRBV30 to TRBJ1-4; TRBD1 aligns across 7 bases. Germline V gene sequence: CDR1 GTSNPN, CDR2 SVGIG (reference sequence). J lost 3 bases, V lost 3 bases, and 4 bases had no gene match. CDR3 length: 14 residues. DNA for the CDR3: TGTGCCTGGAGCCCCGGGACAGCTAATGAAAAACTGTTTTTT. Protein sequence: CAWSPGTANEKLFF.

This chain links TRBV20-1 with TRBJ1-4; D gene unclear. This CDR3 comprises 12 residues. Germline values: CDR1 DFQATT, CDR2 SNEGSKA (reference sequence). Trimming pared 4 bases from V and 8 bases from J, leaving 11 bases between. In nucleotides, the CDR3 is TGCAGTGCTAAAGGACCTCTCGAAAAACTGTTTTTT. This sequence encodes CSAKGPLEKLFF.

This clonotype showed up many times. The V gene is TRBV7-9, the J gene TRBJ1-1; D unresolved. Germline CDR1 reads SEHNR; CDR2 reads FQNEAQ (reference sequence). The CDR3 consists of 14 residues. V was pared by 5 bases and J by 6 bases, with 16 bases between. The CDR3 region has the DNA TGTGCCAGCAGCCCCCTAGACATTTTACCTGAAGCTTTCTTT. Residues: CASSPLDILPEAFF.

This clonotype was seen a handful of times. The rearrangement links TRBV7-8 to TRBJ2-3; TRBD1 agrees at 7 bases. CDR3 length: 15 amino acids. J was trimmed by 2 bases and V by 2 bases; bases with no gene match: 4. Germline V gene data show CDR1 as SGHVS and CDR2 as FQNEAQ. DNA for the CDR3: TGTGCCAGCAGCTTATCAGGGACAGACACAGATACGCAGTATTTT. Protein product: CASSLSGTDTDTQYF.

A remark on this clonotype: A much larger clone lies one base from this, so it may be a read error. This chain joins TRBV9 and TRBJ2-7; TRBD1 might be the D (6 bases). The CDR3 contains 14 residues. V gave up 3 bases and J gave up 3 bases, with 13 bases separating them. Germline values: CDR1 SGDLS, CDR2 YYNGEE. The CDR3 reads CASSGGHDYYEQYF. The DNA for the CDR3 is TGTGCCAGCAGCGGGGGACACGACTACTACGAGCAGTACTTC. Variable domain in full (rest from reference TRBV9 and TRBJ2-7): DSGVTQTPKHLITATGQRVTLRCSPRSGDLSVYWYQQSLDQGLQFLIQYYNGEERAKGNILERFSAQQFPDLHSELNLSSLELGDSALYFCASSGGHDYYEQYFGPGTRLTVT.

The table lists this clonotype with many counts. The chain recombines TRBV27 with TRBJ2-1, with D perhaps matching TRBD1 (6 bases). The CDR3 consists of 12 residues. Deletions cut 6 bases from V and 6 bases from J, with 9 bases between. Per germline, CDR1 MNHEY and CDR2 SMNVEV (reference sequence). CDR3 nucleotides: TGTGCCAGCAGGATCAGGGGCAATGAGCAGTTCTTC. Amino acid sequence: CASRIRGNEQFF.

This clonotype was seen ten or more times. V and J are TRBV10-3 and TRBJ1-1; tentatively, D is TRBD1 (5 bases). The CDR3 spans 13 residues. From germline, CDR1 is ENHRY and CDR2 SYGVKD. V was cut by 4 bases and J by 8 bases, with 14 bases left in between. The CDR3 nucleotides read TGTGCCATCAGTGTCCAGGGACCTAAGGAAGCTTTCTTT. Encoded protein: CAISVQGPKEAFF.

The V gene is TRBV3-1, the J gene TRBJ1-4; D is perhaps TRBD1 (6 bases). Germline CDR1 and CDR2: LGHDT and YNNKEL (reference sequence). V lost 5 bases and J lost 8, with 18 bases in between. The CDR3 consists of 15 residues. Here the CDR3 reads CASSSHPGEGEKLFF. The DNA for the CDR3 is TGTGCCAGCAGCTCTCACCCAGGGGAAGGGGAAAAACTGTTTTTT.

This clonotype was picked up a small number of times. A much larger clone lies one base from this, so it may be a read error. The J gene is TRBJ1-1, the V gene TRBV7-2, with D perhaps matching TRBD1 (6 bases). The CDR3 is 15 residues long. Trimming took off 3 bases at V and 0 bases at J, with 11 bases between the two ends. Germline CDR1 is SGHTA and CDR2 is FQGNSA. The CDR3 DNA follows: TGTGCCAGCAGCTTTGTCCCAGGGGTGAACACTGAAGCTTTCTTT. Translating it yields CASSFVPGVNTEAFF.

Turning to this clonotype: At one boundary the junction diverges from the germline segment, which might be a read error. The rearrangement uses TRBV20-1 and TRBJ1-4, with D tentatively TRBD1 (5 bases). This CDR3 is built from 18 residues. CDR1 and CDR2 from the germline V gene are DFQATT and SNEGSKA (reference sequence). The chain's CDR3 is CSARDREGFGATNERLFF. The CDR3 DNA sequence: TGCAGTGCTAGAGATCGGGAGGGATTTGGGGCAACTAATGAAAGACTGTTTTTT.

This clonotype is a singleton in its sample. J is TRBJ2-3 and V is TRBV27, with D possibly being TRBD1 or TRBD2 (7 bases each). Germline-derived CDR1 and CDR2 are MNHEY and SMNVEV (reference sequence). This CDR3 contains 12 residues. Trimming removed 11 bases from V and 6 bases from J, with 15 bases in between. This CDR3 reads CASGGVADTQYF. The CDR3 nucleotides are TGTGCCTCAGGGGGGGTGGCGGATACGCAGTATTTT.

The chain couples TRBV18 to TRBJ2-2; D remains ambiguous. The CDR3 runs 12 residues. Looked up from germline, CDR1 is KGHSH and CDR2 is LQKENI. Trimming removed 2 bases from V and 6 bases from J, with 4 bases in between. The CDR3, as DNA: TGTGCCAGCTCACCATTGGCCGGGGAGCTGTTTTTT. It is translated as CASSPLAGELFF.

This chain uses TRBV2 with TRBJ2-7; D possibly corresponds to TRBD2 (5 bases). This CDR3 has 15 residues. The V gene's germline CDR1 is SNHLY and CDR2 FYNNEI. The V gene lost 1 base and the J gene lost 0 bases, with 10 bases spanning the gap. The CDR3 coding sequence is TGTGCCAGCAGTGAAGGTGCGGGCAGCTCCTACGAGCAGTACTTC. The encoded protein is CASSEGAGSSYEQYF.

This clonotype was picked up many times. The chain combines TRBV2 with TRBJ1-2; tentative D call: TRBD1 (5 bases). Germline V gene sequence: CDR1 SNHLY, CDR2 FYNNEI. CDR3 length: 16 residues. V was shortened by 7 bases and J by 8 bases, with 26 bases between the two germline ends. CDR3 residues: CASKEYPGVLEGGYTF. The CDR3 DNA sequence: TGTGCCAGCAAGGAGTATCCGGGGGTCCTTGAGGGGGGCTACACCTTC.

This clonotype was counted ten times or more. This chain joins TRBV20-1 and TRBJ2-7, with a possible D match to TRBD1 (6 bases). The CDR3 consists of 14 residues. Germline CDR1 DFQATT, CDR2 SNEGSKA (reference sequence). Trimming left V 5 bases short and J 4 bases short, with 18 bases between. CDR3 in DNA: TGCAGTGCTCTAAGCACAGGGATGGGGTACGAGCAGTACTTC. The encoded protein is CSALSTGMGYEQYF.

The chain couples TRBV10-3 to TRBJ2-7; D is uncertain. The CDR3 has 12 amino acids. CDR1 ENHRY and CDR2 SYGVKD come from the germline V gene. With 3 bases removed from V and 6 bases from J, the gap between germline ends came to 9 bases. CDR3 in DNA: TGTGCCATCAGTGAAGTCCCCTCCGAGCAGTACTTC. It specifies CAISEVPSEQYF.

This clonotype was detected only a few times. The rearrangement joins TRBV20-1 to TRBJ2-1; TRBD2 matches at 8 bases. V trimming: 5 bases; J trimming: 4 bases; junction bases outside the gene matches: 10. The CDR3 is 15 residues long. Germline V gives CDR1 DFQATT, CDR2 SNEGSKA (reference sequence). The CDR3 bases are TGCAGTGCTTATATCCGGGGGGGTATTTACAATGAGCAGTTCTTC. Protein product: CSAYIRGGIYNEQFF.